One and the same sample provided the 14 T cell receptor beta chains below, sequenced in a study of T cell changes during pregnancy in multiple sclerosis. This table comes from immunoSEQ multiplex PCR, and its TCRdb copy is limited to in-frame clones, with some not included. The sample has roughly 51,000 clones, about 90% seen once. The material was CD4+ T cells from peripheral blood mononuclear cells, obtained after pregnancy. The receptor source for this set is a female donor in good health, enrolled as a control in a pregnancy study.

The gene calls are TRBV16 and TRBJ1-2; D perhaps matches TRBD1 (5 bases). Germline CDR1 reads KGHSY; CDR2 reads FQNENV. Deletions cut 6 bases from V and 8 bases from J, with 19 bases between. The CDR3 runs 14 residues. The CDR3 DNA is TGTGCCAGCAGTCCCAGACCAGGGCTGGAGGGCTACACCTTC. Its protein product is CASSPRPGLEGYTF.

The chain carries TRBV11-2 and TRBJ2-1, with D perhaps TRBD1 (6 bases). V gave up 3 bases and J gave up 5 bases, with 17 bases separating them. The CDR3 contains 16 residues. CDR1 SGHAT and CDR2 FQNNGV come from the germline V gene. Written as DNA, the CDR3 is TGTGCCAGCAGCTTCCGACGGGACCAGGGGCACAATGAGCAGTTCTTC. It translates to CASSFRRDQGHNEQFF.

CDR3 sequence reads: CASSVEPSPTGELFF. CDR3 nucleotide sequence: TGTGCCAGCAGCGTAGAGCCCTCGCCTACCGGGGAGCTGTTTTTT. The V gene is TRBV9, the J gene TRBJ2-2; the D is unclear. V was trimmed by 0 bases and J by 5 bases, leaving 11 bases between them. CDR1 is SGDLS, CDR2 YYNGEE, per germline. The CDR3 spans 15 residues. The variable domain in full, with the rest retrieved from reference TRBV9 and TRBJ2-2, is DSGVTQTPKHLITATGQRVTLRCSPRSGDLSVYWYQQSLDQGLQFLIQYYNGEERAKGNILERFSAQQFPDLHSELNLSSLELGDSALYFCASSVEPSPTGELFFGEGSRLTVL.

CDR3 amino acids: CASSPTGVFSYNEQFF. Here the CDR3 DNA reads TGTGCCAGCAGTCCCACAGGGGTATTTTCCTACAATGAGCAGTTCTTC. The chain employs TRBV6-4 and TRBJ2-1, with TRBD1 identical over 7 bases. This CDR3 contains 16 residues. Germline assignment: CDR1 MRHNA and CDR2 SNTAGT. V shed 5 bases, J shed 1 base, and the junction held 8 bases outside the gene matches.

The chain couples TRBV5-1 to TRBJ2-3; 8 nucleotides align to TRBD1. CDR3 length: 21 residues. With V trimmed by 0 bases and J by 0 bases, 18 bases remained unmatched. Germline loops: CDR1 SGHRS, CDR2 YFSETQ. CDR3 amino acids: CASSLVGTGRGMGRSTDTQYF. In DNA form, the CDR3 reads TGCGCCAGCAGCTTGGTTGGGACAGGCCGTGGAATGGGCCGTAGCACAGATACGCAGTATTTT.

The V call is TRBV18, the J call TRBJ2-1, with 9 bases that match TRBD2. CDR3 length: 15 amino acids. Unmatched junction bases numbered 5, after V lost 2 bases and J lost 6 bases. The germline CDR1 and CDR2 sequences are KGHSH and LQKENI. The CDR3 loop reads CASSPMGSGGNEQFF. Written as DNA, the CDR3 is TGTGCCAGCTCACCAATGGGTAGCGGGGGCAATGAGCAGTTCTTC.

The CDR3 DNA follows: TGTGCCAGCAGCACGAGGGGACAGTCCTGGGCTGCTGGGGCCAACGTCCTGACTTTC. It is translated as CASSTRGQSWAAGANVLTF. The gene calls are TRBV7-9 and TRBJ2-6, with TRBD1 matching 7 bases. Germline lookup yields CDR1 SEHNR and CDR2 FQNEAQ (reference sequence). CDR3 length: 19 residues. With 5 bases clipped from V and 2 bases from J, the junction kept 15 bases outside the gene matches.

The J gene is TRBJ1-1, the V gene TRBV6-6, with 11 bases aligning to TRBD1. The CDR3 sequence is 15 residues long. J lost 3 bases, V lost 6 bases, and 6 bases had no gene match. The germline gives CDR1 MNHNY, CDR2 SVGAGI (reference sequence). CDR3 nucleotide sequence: TGTGCCAGCAGAGGACAGGGGGCGAGGTACACTGAAGCTTTCTTT. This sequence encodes CASRGQGARYTEAFF.

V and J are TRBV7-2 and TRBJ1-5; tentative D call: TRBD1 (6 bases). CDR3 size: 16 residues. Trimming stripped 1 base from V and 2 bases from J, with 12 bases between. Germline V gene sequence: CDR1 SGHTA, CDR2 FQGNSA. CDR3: CASSLVWSGGNQPQHF. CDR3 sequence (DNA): TGTGCCAGCAGCTTAGTATGGTCAGGGGGCAATCAGCCCCAGCATTTT.

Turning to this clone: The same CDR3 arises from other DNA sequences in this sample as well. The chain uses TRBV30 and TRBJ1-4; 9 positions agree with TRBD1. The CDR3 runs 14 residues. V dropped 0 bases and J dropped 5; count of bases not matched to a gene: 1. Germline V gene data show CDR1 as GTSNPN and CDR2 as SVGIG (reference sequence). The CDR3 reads CAWSVGTGNEKLFF. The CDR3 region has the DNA TGTGCCTGGAGTGTAGGGACAGGGAATGAAAAACTGTTTTTT.

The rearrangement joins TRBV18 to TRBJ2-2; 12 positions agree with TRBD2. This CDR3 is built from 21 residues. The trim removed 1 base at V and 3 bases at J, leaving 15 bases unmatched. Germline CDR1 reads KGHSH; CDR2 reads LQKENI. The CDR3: CASSPRKNPSSGGADTGELFF. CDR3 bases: TGTGCCAGCTCACCACGGAAGAACCCCTCTAGCGGGGGGGCCGACACCGGGGAGCTGTTTTTT.

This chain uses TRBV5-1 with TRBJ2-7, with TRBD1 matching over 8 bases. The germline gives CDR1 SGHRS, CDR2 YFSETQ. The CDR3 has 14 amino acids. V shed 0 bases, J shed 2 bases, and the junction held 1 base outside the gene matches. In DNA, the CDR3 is TGCGCCAGCAGCTTGGTGGACAGGGCCTACGAGCAGTACTTC. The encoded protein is CASSLVDRAYEQYF.

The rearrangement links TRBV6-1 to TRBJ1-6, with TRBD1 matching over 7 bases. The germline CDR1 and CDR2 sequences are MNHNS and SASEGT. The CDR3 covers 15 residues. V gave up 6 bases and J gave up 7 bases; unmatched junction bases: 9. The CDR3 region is CASRRDRAENSPLHF. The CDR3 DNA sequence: TGTGCCAGCAGACGCGACAGGGCAGAAAATTCACCCCTCCACTTT.

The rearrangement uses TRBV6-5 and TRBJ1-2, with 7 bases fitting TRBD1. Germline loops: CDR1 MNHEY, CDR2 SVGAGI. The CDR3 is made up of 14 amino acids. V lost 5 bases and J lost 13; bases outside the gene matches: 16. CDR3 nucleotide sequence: TGTGCCAGCAGTCCAAGAACTTTAGGGGGCGCGCGCACCTTC. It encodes CASSPRTLGGARTF.